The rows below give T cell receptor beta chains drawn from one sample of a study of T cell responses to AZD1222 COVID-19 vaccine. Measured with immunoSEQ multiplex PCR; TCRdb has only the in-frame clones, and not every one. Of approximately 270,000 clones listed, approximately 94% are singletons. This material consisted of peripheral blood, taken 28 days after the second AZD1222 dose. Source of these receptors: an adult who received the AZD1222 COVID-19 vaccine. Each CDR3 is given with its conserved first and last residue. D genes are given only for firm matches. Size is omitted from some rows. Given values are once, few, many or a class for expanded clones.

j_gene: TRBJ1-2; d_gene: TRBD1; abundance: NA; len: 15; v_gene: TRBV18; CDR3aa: CASSPLQGAEYGYTF; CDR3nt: TGTGCCAGCTCACCTTTACAGGGGGCAGAATATGGCTACACCTTC
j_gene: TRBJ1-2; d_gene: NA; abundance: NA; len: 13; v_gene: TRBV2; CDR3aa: CASSLLLEGGYTF; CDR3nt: TGTGCCAGCAGCCTCTTGTTGGAAGGGGGCTACACCTTC
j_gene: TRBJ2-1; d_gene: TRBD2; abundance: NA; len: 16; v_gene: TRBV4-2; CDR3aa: CASSQGGGALGNEQFF; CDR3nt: TGTGCCAGCAGCCAGGGCGGGGGGGCGTTAGGCAATGAGCAGTTCTTC
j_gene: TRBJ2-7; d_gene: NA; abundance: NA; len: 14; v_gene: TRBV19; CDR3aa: CASSMSAGSHEQYF; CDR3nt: TGTGCCAGTAGTATGTCGGCAGGGTCCCACGAGCAGTACTTC
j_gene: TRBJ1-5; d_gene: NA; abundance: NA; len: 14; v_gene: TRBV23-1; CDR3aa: CASSRTDSNQPQHF; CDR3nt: TGCGCCAGCAGCCGGACGGATAGCAATCAGCCCCAGCATTTT
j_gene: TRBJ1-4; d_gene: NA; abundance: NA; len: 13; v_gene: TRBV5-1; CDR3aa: CASSRAPGEKLFF; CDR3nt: TGCGCCAGCAGCAGGGCCCCGGGTGAAAAACTGTTTTTT
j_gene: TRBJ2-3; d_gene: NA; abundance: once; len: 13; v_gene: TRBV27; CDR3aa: CASSFSFTDTQYF; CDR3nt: TGTGCCAGCAGTTTCTCATTCACAGATACGCAGTATTTT
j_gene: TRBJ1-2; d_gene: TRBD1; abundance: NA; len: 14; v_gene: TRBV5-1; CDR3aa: CASSPDRGPYGYTF; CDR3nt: TGCGCCAGCAGCCCGGACAGGGGCCCCTATGGCTACACCTTC
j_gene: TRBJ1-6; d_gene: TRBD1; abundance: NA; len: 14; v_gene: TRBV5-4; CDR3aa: CASSPDRVRSPLHF; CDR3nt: TGTGCCAGCAGCCCGGACAGGGTACGGTCACCCCTCCACTTT
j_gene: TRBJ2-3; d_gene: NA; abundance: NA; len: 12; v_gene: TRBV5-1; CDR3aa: CASSPTRDTQYF; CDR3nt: TGCGCCAGCAGCCCAACAAGGGATACGCAGTATTTT
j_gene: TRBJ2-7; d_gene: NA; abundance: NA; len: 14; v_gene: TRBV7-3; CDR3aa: CASSLTGTLGEQYF; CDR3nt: TGTGCCAGCAGCTTAACGGGGACCTTAGGGGAGCAGTACTTC
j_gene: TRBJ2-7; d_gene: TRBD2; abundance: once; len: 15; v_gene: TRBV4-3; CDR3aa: CASSQYGSGTYEQYF; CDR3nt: TGCGCCAGCAGCCAGTATGGTAGCGGGACGTACGAGCAGTACTTC
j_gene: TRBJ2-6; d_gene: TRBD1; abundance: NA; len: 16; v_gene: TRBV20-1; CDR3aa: CSASEGASSGANVLTF; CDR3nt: TGCAGTGCTAGTGAGGGGGCTAGCTCTGGGGCCAACGTCCTGACTTTC
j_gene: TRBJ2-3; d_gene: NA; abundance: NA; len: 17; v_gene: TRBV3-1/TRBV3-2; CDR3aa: CASSQDLAGWSTDTQYF; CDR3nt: TGTGCCAGCAGCCAAGATCTGGCGGGATGGAGCACAGATACGCAGTATTTT
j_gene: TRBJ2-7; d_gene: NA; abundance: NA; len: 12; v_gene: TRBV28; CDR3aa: CASSLTSSEQYF; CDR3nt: TGTGCCAGCAGTCTAACTAGTTCCGAGCAGTACTTC
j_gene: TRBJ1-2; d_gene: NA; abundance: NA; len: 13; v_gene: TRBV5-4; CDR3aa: CASSLDSPGGYTF; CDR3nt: TGTGCCAGCAGCTTGGACAGCCCGGGAGGCTACACCTTC
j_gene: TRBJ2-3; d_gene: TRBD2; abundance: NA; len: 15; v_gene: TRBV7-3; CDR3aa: CASSFLAGGRDTQYF; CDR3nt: TGTGCCAGCAGCTTCCTAGCGGGGGGCAGAGATACGCAGTATTTT
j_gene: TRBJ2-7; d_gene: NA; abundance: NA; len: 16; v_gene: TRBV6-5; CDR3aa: CASSYHHSLSSYEQYF; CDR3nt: TGTGCCAGCAGTTACCATCACAGTTTATCCTCCTACGAGCAGTACTTC
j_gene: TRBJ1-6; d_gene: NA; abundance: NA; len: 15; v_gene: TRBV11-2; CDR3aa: CASSLLTTLHSPLHF; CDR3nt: TGTGCCAGCAGCTTGTTGACAACTCTTCATTCACCCCTCCACTTT
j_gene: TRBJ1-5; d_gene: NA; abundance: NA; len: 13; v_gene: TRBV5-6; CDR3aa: CASSLAGREPQHF; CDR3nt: TGTGCCAGCAGCTTGGCGGGCAGGGAGCCCCAGCATTTT